The 24 T cell receptor beta chains presented below share a single source sample, sequenced in a study of vaccination and CD4 T cells after COVID-19. These receptors are not linked to any known antigen. The assay that was used to sequence DNA from cultured CD4+ T cells was the Oncomine TCR Beta short-read assay. In TCRdb, the PCR reads were re-called with MiXCR into one record per CDR3 protein. The sample carries about 18,000 distinct CDR3 sequences, approximately 42% recorded once. Specified treatment: roughly ten-day PBMC culture with coronavirus spike peptide pools or control peptides (ViraFEST assay). The sample here was CD4+ T cells from blood, cultured in vitro, taken before SARS-CoV-2 vaccination. The receptors here all came from a human donor who had recovered from COVID-19.

V and J are TRBV7-9 and TRBJ2-7, with 8 bases identical to TRBD1. Germline V gives CDR1 SEHNR, CDR2 FQNEAQ (reference sequence). The CDR3 is made up of 15 amino acids. The V gene end was trimmed by 4 bases and the J gene end by 4 bases; junction bases not matched to a gene: 9. CDR3 sequence reads: CASSSERTGLYEQYF. The CDR3, as DNA: TGTGCCAGCAGCTCAGAGCGGACAGGGTTATACGAGCAGTACTTC.

The chain has TRBV11-3 and TRBJ2-2; TRBD1 might be the D (6 bases). V was shortened by 5 bases and J by 2 bases, with 12 bases between the two germline ends. Germline V gene data show CDR1 as SGHNT and CDR2 as YENEEA. This CDR3 has 15 residues. The CDR3 protein is CASSPRTANTGELFF. The DNA of the CDR3 is TGTGCCAGCAGCCCACGGACAGCCAACACCGGGGAGCTGTTTTTT.

The chain has TRBV7-6 and TRBJ1-6; possible D gene TRBD1, 5 bases. Germline CDR1 and CDR2: SGHVS and FNYEAQ. The CDR3 is 15 amino acids. V was trimmed by 2 bases and J by 8 bases, leaving 13 bases between them. The chain's CDR3 is CASSLRLGGDSPLHF. DNA for the CDR3: TGTGCCAGCAGCTTACGCCTCGGGGGTGATTCACCCCTCCACTTT.

This clonotype was detected a few times. This chain links TRBV11-3 with TRBJ2-1; a possible D gene is TRBD2 (7 bases). Trimming cost V 7 bases and J 9 bases, with 19 bases left between them. CDR3 size: 14 residues. Germline V gene sequence: CDR1 SGHNT, CDR2 YENEEA. The DNA for the CDR3 is TGTGCCAGCACCAGAGGGGGGGAGGTGGGTGAGCAGTTCTTC. Protein sequence: CASTRGGEVGEQFF.

This rearrangement joins TRBV19 to TRBJ2-5; the D gene is possibly TRBD2 (5 bases). CDR3 length: 16 residues. V was shortened by 0 bases and J by 5 bases, with 16 bases between the two germline ends. CDR1 is LNHDA, CDR2 SQIVND, per germline (reference sequence). CDR3: CASSIDHGLRAETQYF. In DNA form, the CDR3 reads TGTGCCAGTAGTATAGATCATGGACTCCGTGCCGAGACCCAGTACTTC.

This CDR3 is CASSLTARVGLAGSDTQYF. The DNA for the CDR3 is TGTGCCAGCAGCCTTACCGCGCGGGTGGGACTAGCGGGTTCTGATACGCAGTATTTT. The chain has TRBV27 and TRBJ2-3, with 12 bases that match TRBD2. J lost 6 bases, V lost 6 bases, and 19 bases had no gene match. Germline CDR1 reads MNHEY; CDR2 reads SMNVEV (reference sequence). The CDR3 is 19 residues long.

V gene TRBV10-3 combines with J gene TRBJ2-2, with 8 nucleotides matching TRBD2. V lost 4 bases, J lost 0 bases, and 7 bases stayed unmatched. The CDR3 extends over 17 amino acids. Germline CDR1 reads ENHRY; CDR2 reads SYGVKD. The CDR3 DNA reads TGTGCCATCAGTGGAGCGGGGGCCCCTACGAACACCGGGGAGCTGTTTTTT. This translates into CAISGAGAPTNTGELFF.

A single count supports this clonotype. V and J are TRBV11-3 and TRBJ2-1; TRBD2 aligns across 12 bases. J lost 7 bases, V lost 3 bases, and 4 bases had no gene match. This CDR3 spans 15 amino acids. Germline lookup yields CDR1 SGHNT and CDR2 YENEEA. CDR3 bases: TGTGCCAGCAGCTTCGGACTAGCGGGGATGAATGAGCAGTTCTTC. Protein product: CASSFGLAGMNEQFF. The full variable domain, rest sourced from reference TRBV11-3 and TRBJ2-1, is EAGVVQSPRYKIIEKKQPVAFWCNPISGHNTLYWYLQNLGQGPELLIRYENEEAVDDSQLPKDRFSAERLKGVDSTLKIQPAELGDSAVYLCASSFGLAGMNEQFFGPGTRLTVL.

A note on this clonotype: The junction does not match germline at one end; this may be a read error. The V call is TRBV29-1, the J call TRBJ1-1, with no clear D. This CDR3 region has 14 residues. The V gene's germline CDR1 is SQVTM and CDR2 ANQGSEA. CDR3 DNA sequence: TGCAGCGTCGGAACGGTGCAGGCGAACACTGAGGCTTTCTTT. Translated: CSVGTVQANTEAFF.

The genes are TRBV18 and TRBJ2-7; TRBD1 matches at 9 bases. This CDR3 region has 14 residues. V lost 8 bases to trimming and J lost 1 base; unmatched junction nucleotides: 6. Per germline, CDR1 KGHSH and CDR2 LQKENI. CDR3 nucleotides: TGTGCCAGCACCCGAGGACAGGGGTCCTACGAGCAGTACTTC. Protein: CASTRGQGSYEQYF.

V gene TRBV7-2 combines with J gene TRBJ1-4, with D maybe TRBD1 (6 bases). Germline V lookup: CDR1 SGHTA, CDR2 FQGNSA. Trimming left V 6 bases short and J 6 bases short, with 17 bases between. This CDR3 comprises 15 residues. The CDR3 DNA is TGTGCCAGCAGAAGTACGGGATCAGGGGATGAAAAACTGTTTTTT. Translated: CASRSTGSGDEKLFF.

The chain recombines TRBV10-2 with TRBJ1-2; the D is unclear. The CDR3 is 15 residues long. CDR1 WSHSY and CDR2 SAAADI come from the germline V gene. The V end lost 3 bases, the J end lost 1 base, and 12 bases lay between the germline ends. Here the CDR3 DNA reads TGCGCCAGCAGTGATGGGCCCTACGGTAACTATGGCTACACCTTC. Amino acid sequence: CASSDGPYGNYGYTF.

V is TRBV11-3 and J is TRBJ2-1, with D perhaps being TRBD1 or TRBD2 (5 bases each). V shed 4 bases and J shed 6 bases, with 16 bases lying between them. CDR3 size: 15 residues. Germline CDR1 and CDR2: SGHNT and YENEEA. CDR3 protein: CASSSGTNPTNEQFF. In nucleotides, the CDR3 is TGTGCCAGCAGCTCCGGGACCAATCCCACCAATGAGCAGTTCTTC.

The rearrangement links TRBV6-2 or TRBV6-3 to TRBJ1-5, with 9 bases matching TRBD1. After removal of 4 bases from V and 7 bases from J, the junction contained 8 bases not matched to a gene. Germline CDR1 is MNHEY and CDR2 is SVGEGT. The CDR3 loop spans 15 amino acids. CDR3 sequence reads: CASSSKGTGNQPQHF. The CDR3 DNA reads as TGTGCCAGCAGTTCAAAGGGGACAGGGAACCAGCCCCAGCATTTT.

This clonotype was detected a few times. This chain uses TRBV6-1 with TRBJ2-1; 8 bases fit TRBD1. The CDR3 has 16 amino acids. Trimming at V came to 3 bases and at J to 6 bases, leaving 10 bases not matched to a gene. CDR1 and CDR2 (germline): MNHNS, SASEGT. The CDR3 protein is CASSDRAGGGSNEQFF. As DNA, the CDR3 is TGTGCCAGCAGTGATCGGGCAGGGGGCGGAAGCAATGAGCAGTTCTTC.

The genes are TRBV7-8 and TRBJ1-2; possible D gene TRBD1, 6 bases. Trimming left V 4 bases short and J 8 bases short, with 14 bases between. CDR3 length: 13 amino acids. Per the germline V gene, CDR1 is SGHVS and CDR2 is FQNEAQ. The CDR3 sequence is CASSSTGWEGYTF. CDR3 bases: TGTGCCAGCAGCTCTACAGGGTGGGAAGGCTACACCTTC.

The chain carries TRBV19 and TRBJ2-7; perhaps TRBD1 as D (5 bases). Trimming cost V 3 bases and J 3 bases, with 21 bases left between them. This CDR3 region has 17 residues. The germline CDR1 and CDR2 sequences are LNHDA and SQIVND (reference sequence). Written as DNA, the CDR3 is TGTGCCAGTAGTATGCGCGACAGTCCCCGTCGAGGCTACGAGCAGTACTTC. This encodes CASSMRDSPRRGYEQYF.

This clonotype was seen just once. The V call is TRBV6-1, the J call TRBJ2-7; D is perhaps TRBD1 (6 bases). Deletions cut 6 bases from V and 10 bases from J, with 16 bases between. The CDR3 extends over 12 amino acids. The V gene's germline CDR1 is MNHNS and CDR2 SASEGT. The CDR3 region has the DNA TGTGCCAGCAGAACAGGGTTACGAGGACAGTACTTC. Protein: CASRTGLRGQYF.

The gene calls are TRBV4-2 and TRBJ1-2; 9 nucleotides line up with TRBD1. This CDR3 has 15 amino acids. V trimming: 1 base; J trimming: 5 bases; junction bases outside the gene matches: 5. Per germline, CDR1 LGHNA and CDR2 YNFKEQ. The CDR3 region has the DNA TGTGCCAGCAGCCAAGGAGATGGGACAGGGTATGGCTACACCTTC. Translation gives CASSQGDGTGYGYTF.

The chain combines TRBV28 with TRBJ1-1, with unresolved D. CDR1 is MDHEN, CDR2 SYDVKM, per germline. V lost 6 bases to trimming and J lost 0 bases, with 8 bases between them. The CDR3 contains 13 residues. CDR3 DNA sequence: TGTGCCAGCAGGGCCAGTCTGAACACTGAAGCTTTCTTT. The encoded protein is CASRASLNTEAFF. Based on the CDR3 plus reference TRBV28 and TRBJ1-1, the full variable domain is DVKVTQSSRYLVKRTGEKVFLECVQDMDHENMFWYRQDPGLGLRLIYFSYDVKMKEKGDIPEGYSVSREKKERFSLILESASTNQTSMYLCASRASLNTEAFFGQGTRLTVV.

This chain links TRBV7-9 with TRBJ2-5; 16 positions match TRBD2. The CDR3 contains 19 residues. Germline V gene sequence: CDR1 SEHNR, CDR2 FQNEAQ (reference sequence). The V segment lost 5 bases and the J segment 1 base; nucleotides outside the gene matches: 10. CDR3 in DNA: TGTGCCAGCAGCCGGAGGCTTGGGACTAGCGGGAGGGGCCAAGAGACCCAGTACTTC. Protein product: CASSRRLGTSGRGQETQYF.

The chain combines TRBV6-5 with TRBJ1-1; D perhaps matches TRBD1 (6 bases). Looked up from germline, CDR1 is MNHEY and CDR2 is SVGAGI. Between the trimmed V and J ends, which lost 4 bases and 1 base, there was a span of 16 bases. The CDR3 has 16 amino acids. In nucleotides, the CDR3 is TGTGCCAGCAGTTCGCCGACAGGCCCATCGAACACTGAAGCTTTCTTT. This encodes CASSSPTGPSNTEAFF.

This clonotype was seen a few times. This chain joins TRBV7-3 and TRBJ1-3; a possible D gene is TRBD1 (5 bases). The germline gives CDR1 SGHTA, CDR2 FQGTGA. This CDR3 contains 15 residues. Between the trimmed V and J ends, which lost 8 bases and 3 bases, there was a span of 17 bases. The CDR3, as DNA: TGTGCCAGCGGGGGAATGAGGCGCCTTGGAAACACCATATATTTT. This gives the protein CASGGMRRLGNTIYF.

This chain links TRBV2 with TRBJ1-1; a weak D match, TRBD1 (5 bases). CDR1 and CDR2 (germline): SNHLY, FYNNEI. Trimming cost V 6 bases and J 4 bases, with 9 bases left between them. There are 12 residues in the CDR3. The CDR3, as DNA: TGTGCCAGCAGGTGGGGACCCACTGAAGCTTTCTTT. Protein: CASRWGPTEAFF.